This TCR beta chain was captured in a study of blood T cell repertoires in COVID-19. Background on the study: Specimens from acute and convalescent COVID-19 originated in the United States, Italy and Spain.

The CDR3 has 14 amino acids. CDR1 is SGHRS and CDR2 is YFSETQ in the germline V gene. The V end was cut by 6 bases, the J end by 1 base, with 13 bases between. This table comes from immunoSEQ multiplex PCR, and its TCRdb copy is limited to in-frame clones, with some not included. Of 310,000 or so clones in the sample, 87% were seen once. This clone was found once. Adults between roughly 18 and 89 years of age took part from 20 to 25 US areas. Resolution of symptoms, clearance, or two negative PCRs was present in recovered Cohort 3 donors. This clonotype was obtained from a woman aged 30 to 39 who had recovered from COVID-19. The chain uses TRBV5-1 and TRBJ1-2; no firm D call. Sample: PBMCs or T cells enriched from blood (not recorded which). The CDR3: CASTAASLNYGYTF. The CDR3 DNA sequence: TGCGCCAGCACCGCTGCGAGTCTTAACTATGGCTACACCTTC.